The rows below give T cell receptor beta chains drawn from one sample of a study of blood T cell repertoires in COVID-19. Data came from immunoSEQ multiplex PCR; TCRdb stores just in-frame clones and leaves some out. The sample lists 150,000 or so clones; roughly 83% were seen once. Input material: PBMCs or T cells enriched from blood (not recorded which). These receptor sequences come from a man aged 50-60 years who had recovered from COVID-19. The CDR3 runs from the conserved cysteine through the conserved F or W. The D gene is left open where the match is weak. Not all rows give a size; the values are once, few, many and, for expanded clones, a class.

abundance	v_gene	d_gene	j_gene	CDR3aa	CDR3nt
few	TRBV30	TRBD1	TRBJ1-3	CAWRIHRGPGNTIYF	TGTGCCTGGAGGATTCACAGGGGGCCTGGAAACACCATATATTTT
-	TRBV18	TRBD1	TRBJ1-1	CASSQGANTEAFF	TGTGCCAGCTCACAGGGGGCGAATACTGAAGCTTTCTTT
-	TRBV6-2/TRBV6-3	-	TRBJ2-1	CASSYYPGLTYNEQFF	TGTGCCAGCAGTTATTACCCGGGACTCACTTACAATGAGCAGTTCTTC
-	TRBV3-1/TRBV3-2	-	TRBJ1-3	CASSQTALSGNTIYF	TGTGCCAGCAGCCAGACAGCACTCTCTGGAAACACCATATATTTT
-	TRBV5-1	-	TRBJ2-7	CASSLGLPQEQYF	TGCGCCAGCAGCTTGGGGCTTCCCCAAGAGCAGTACTTC
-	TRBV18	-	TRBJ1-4	CASSPNREKLFF	TGTGCCAGCTCACCGAATAGAGAAAAACTGTTTTTT
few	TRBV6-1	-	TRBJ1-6	CASSEARGSPLHF	TGTGCCAGCAGTGAAGCGCGGGGATCACCCCTCCACTTT
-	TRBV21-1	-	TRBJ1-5	CASRFRGCQPQHF	TGTGCCAGCAGGTTTAGGGGGTGTCAGCCCCAGCATTTT
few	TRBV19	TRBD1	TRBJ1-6	CASKDRTSSYNSPLHF	TGTGCCAGTAAGGACAGGACAAGCTCCTATAATTCACCCCTCCACTTT
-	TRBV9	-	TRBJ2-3	CASSVGSSLFTDTQYF	TGTGCCAGCAGCGTAGGTTCTAGCCTATTCACAGATACGCAGTATTTT
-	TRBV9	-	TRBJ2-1	CASSPDRGYNEQFF	TGTGCCAGCAGTCCAGACCGGGGTTACAATGAGCAGTTCTTC
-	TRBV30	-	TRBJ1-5	CAWNPGQNQPQHF	TGTGCCTGGAATCCCGGACAGAATCAGCCCCAGCATTTT
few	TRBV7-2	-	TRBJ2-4	CASSLDVSVAKNIQYF	TGTGCCAGCAGCTTAGATGTCAGCGTAGCCAAAAACATTCAGTACTTC
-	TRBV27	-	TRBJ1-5	CASSYLGEGGANQPQHF	TGTGCCAGCAGTTACCTTGGGGAGGGAGGGGCCAATCAGCCCCAGCATTTT
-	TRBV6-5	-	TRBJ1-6	CASRNGDNSPLHF	TGTGCCAGCAGAAACGGAGATAATTCACCCCTCCACTTT
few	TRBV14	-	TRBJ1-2	CASSQDPGGTNYGYTF	TGTGCCAGCAGCCAAGATCCGGGGGGAACGAACTATGGCTACACCTTC
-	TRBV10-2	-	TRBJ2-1	CASSEVGAYNEQFF	TGCGCCAGCAGTGAGGTGGGGGCGTACAATGAGCAGTTCTTC
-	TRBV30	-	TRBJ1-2	CAWSAGGRGLYGYTF	TGTGCCTGGAGTGCCGGGGGGAGAGGGCTCTATGGCTACACCTTC
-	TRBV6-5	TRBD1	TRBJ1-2	CASRTGTGDRGYTF	TGTGCCAGCAGGACCGGGACAGGGGATCGGGGCTACACCTTC
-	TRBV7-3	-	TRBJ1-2	CASSLWDTGDYGYTF	TGTGCCAGCAGCTTATGGGACACGGGTGACTATGGCTACACCTTC
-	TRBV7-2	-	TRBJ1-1	CASSLRWGEVEAFF	TGTGCCAGCAGCTTACGCTGGGGGGAGGTGGAAGCTTTCTTT
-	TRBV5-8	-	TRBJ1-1	CASRPLRLNTEAFF	TGTGCCAGCAGACCTCTTCGGTTGAACACTGAAGCTTTCTTT
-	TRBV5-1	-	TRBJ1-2	CASSLDRDGYTF	TGCGCCAGCAGCTTGGACAGGGATGGCTACACCTTC
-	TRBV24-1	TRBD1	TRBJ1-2	CATRSRDSQYGYTF	TGTGCCACCAGGAGCCGGGACAGCCAGTATGGCTACACCTTC
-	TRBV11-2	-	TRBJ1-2	CASSLDSHNYLHYGYTF	TGTGCCAGCAGCTTAGATAGCCATAACTATTTGCACTATGGCTACACCTTC
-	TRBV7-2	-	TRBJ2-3	CASSLGARGDTQYF	TGTGCCAGCAGCTTAGGAGCGCGTGGAGATACGCAGTATTTT
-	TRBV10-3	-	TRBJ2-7	CAISFTGFHEQYF	TGTGCCATCAGTTTTACAGGGTTTCACGAGCAGTACTTC
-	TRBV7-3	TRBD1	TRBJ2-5	CASSLTSRGLETQYF	TGTGCCAGCAGCTTAACGAGCAGGGGGCTTGAGACCCAGTACTTC
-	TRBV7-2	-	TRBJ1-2	CASSDYLPGDYGYTF	TGTGCCAGCAGCGATTACCTGCCGGGGGACTATGGCTACACCTTC
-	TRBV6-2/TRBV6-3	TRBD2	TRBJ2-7	CASSRGGRSYEQYF	TGTGCCAGCAGTCGCGGGGGGCGCTCCTACGAGCAGTACTTC
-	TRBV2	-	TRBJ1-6	CASSAESSYNSPLHF	TGTGCCAGCAGTGCGGAGAGCTCCTATAATTCACCCCTCCACTTT
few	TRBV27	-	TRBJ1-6	CASSLRGHHNSPLHF	TGTGCCAGCAGTTTACGGGGACACCATAATTCACCCCTCCACTTT
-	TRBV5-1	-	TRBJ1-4	CASSFVGAGELFF	TGCGCCAGCAGCTTTGTGGGGGCCGGAGAACTGTTTTTT
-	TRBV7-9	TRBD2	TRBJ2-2	CASSQILAGVGGELFF	TGTGCCAGCAGCCAGATACTAGCGGGGGTCGGCGGGGAGCTGTTTTTT
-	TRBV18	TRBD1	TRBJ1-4	CASSPTGGSHEKLFF	TGTGCCAGCTCACCAACAGGGGGCAGCCATGAAAAACTGTTTTTT
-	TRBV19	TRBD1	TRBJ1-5	CASSLTGITQPQHF	TGTGCCAGTAGTTTGACAGGGATCACTCAGCCCCAGCATTTT
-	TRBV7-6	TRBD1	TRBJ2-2	CASSYATGTGTGELFF	TGTGCCAGCAGCTACGCGACCGGGACAGGCACCGGGGAGCTGTTTTTT
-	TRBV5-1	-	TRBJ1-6	CASSLGAGGNSPLHF	TGCGCCAGCAGCTTGGGTGCGGGTGGGAATTCACCCCTCCACTTT
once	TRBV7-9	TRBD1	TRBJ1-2	CASSSRQGGYGYTF	TGTGCCAGCAGCTCTAGACAGGGAGGCTATGGCTACACCTTC
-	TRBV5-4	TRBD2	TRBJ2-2	CASSTGGAGTGELFF	TGTGCCAGCAGCACCGGGGGGGCGGGCACCGGGGAGCTGTTTTTT
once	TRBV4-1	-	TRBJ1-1	CASSQADSRNTEAFF	TGCGCCAGCAGCCAAGCGGACTCTCGGAACACTGAAGCTTTCTTT
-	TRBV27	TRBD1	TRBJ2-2	CASSPPWTGKSPGELFF	TGTGCCAGCAGTCCGCCTTGGACAGGGAAGTCACCCGGGGAGCTGTTTTTT
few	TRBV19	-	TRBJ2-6	CASSISRTVASSGANVLTF	TGTGCCAGTAGTATTTCCCGGACAGTAGCATCCTCTGGGGCCAACGTCCTGACTTTC
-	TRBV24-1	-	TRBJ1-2	CATSDWGGWGYTF	TGTGCCACCAGTGATTGGGGGGGCTGGGGCTACACCTTC
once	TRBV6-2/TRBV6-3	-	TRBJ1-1	CASSPQQNTEAFF	TGTGCCAGCAGCCCCCAACAGAACACTGAAGCTTTCTTT
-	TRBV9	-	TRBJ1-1	CASSVESGVTEAFF	TGTGCCAGCAGCGTAGAATCCGGGGTCACTGAAGCTTTCTTT
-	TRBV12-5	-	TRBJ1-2	CASGLGSGAGYTF	TGTGCTAGTGGCCTTGGGTCAGGGGCTGGCTACACCTTC
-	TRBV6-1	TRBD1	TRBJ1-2	CASSGWTGGANYGYTF	TGTGCCAGCAGTGGCTGGACAGGGGGAGCCAACTATGGCTACACCTTC
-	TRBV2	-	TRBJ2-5	CASSVGVGSVRETQYF	TGTGCCAGCAGTGTCGGGGTAGGCTCGGTAAGAGAGACCCAGTACTTC
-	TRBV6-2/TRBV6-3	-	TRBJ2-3	CASSYNPGSHGTQYF	TGTGCCAGCAGTTATAATCCGGGTTCACATGGTACGCAGTATTTT
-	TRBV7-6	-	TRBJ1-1	CASSLSIPRANTEAFF	TGTGCCAGCAGTCTTAGTATCCCCAGGGCGAACACTGAAGCTTTCTTT
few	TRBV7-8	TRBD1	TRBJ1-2	CASSTAGTGGGNYGYTF	TGTGCCAGCAGCACCGCCGGGACAGGGGGCGGTAACTATGGCTACACCTTC
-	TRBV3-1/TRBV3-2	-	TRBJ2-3	CASSQEVEGRGDTQYF	TGTGCCAGCAGCCAAGAAGTAGAGGGAAGGGGGGATACGCAGTATTTT
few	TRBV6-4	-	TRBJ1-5	CASSDHKGGQHF	TGTGCCAGCAGTGACCACAAAGGGGGACAGCATTTT
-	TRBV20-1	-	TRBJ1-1	CSARGATEAFF	TGCAGTGCCCGCGGGGCCACTGAAGCTTTCTTT
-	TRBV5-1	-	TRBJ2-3	CASSLSVVTTDTQYF	TGCGCCAGCAGCTTGTCTGTAGTCACCACAGATACGCAGTATTTT
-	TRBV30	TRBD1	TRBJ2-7	CAWRDRDTYEQYF	TGTGCCTGGAGGGACAGGGATACCTACGAGCAGTACTTC
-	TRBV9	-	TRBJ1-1	CASSVRGDWGTEAFF	TGTGCCAGCAGCGTACGGGGGGATTGGGGCACTGAAGCTTTCTTT